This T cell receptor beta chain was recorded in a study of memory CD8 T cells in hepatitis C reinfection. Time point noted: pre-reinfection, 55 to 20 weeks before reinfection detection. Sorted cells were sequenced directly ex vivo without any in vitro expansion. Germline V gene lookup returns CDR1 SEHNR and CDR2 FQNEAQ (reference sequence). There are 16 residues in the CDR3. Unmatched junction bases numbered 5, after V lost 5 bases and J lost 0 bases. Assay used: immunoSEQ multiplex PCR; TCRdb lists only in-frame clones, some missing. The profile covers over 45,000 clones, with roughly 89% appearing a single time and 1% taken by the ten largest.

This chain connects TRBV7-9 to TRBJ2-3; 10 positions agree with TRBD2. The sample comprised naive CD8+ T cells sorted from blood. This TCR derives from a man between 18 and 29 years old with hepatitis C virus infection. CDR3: CASSPRTSGSTDTQYF. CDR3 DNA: TGTGCCAGCAGCCCTAGGACTAGCGGAAGCACAGATACGCAGTATTTT.